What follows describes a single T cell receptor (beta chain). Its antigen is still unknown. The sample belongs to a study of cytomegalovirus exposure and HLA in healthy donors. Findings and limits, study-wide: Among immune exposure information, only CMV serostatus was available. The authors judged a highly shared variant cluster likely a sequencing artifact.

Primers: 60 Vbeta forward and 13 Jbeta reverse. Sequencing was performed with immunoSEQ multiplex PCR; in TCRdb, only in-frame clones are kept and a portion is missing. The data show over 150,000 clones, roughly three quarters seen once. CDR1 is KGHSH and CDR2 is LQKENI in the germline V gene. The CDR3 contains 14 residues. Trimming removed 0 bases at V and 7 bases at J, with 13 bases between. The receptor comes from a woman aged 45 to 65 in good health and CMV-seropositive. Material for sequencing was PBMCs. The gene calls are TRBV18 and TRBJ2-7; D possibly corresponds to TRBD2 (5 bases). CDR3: CASSPPEGGEEQYF. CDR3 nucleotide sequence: TGTGCCAGCTCACCACCGGAAGGAGGCGAGGAGCAGTACTTC.